This TCR beta chain was sequenced during a study of shared clonotypes between healthy human individuals. Study results and caveats: Among donors, sharing of clonotypes was expected to be affected by sequencing depth.

With 0 bases removed from V and 0 bases from J, the gap between germline ends came to 12 bases. There are 16 residues in the CDR3. In germline, CDR1 is LNHNV, CDR2 YYDKDF (reference sequence). Some 30,000 T cell genomes, or around 180 ng DNA, went into the sorted-subset replicate PCRs. Clones were sequenced by immunoSEQ multiplex PCR, and TCRdb holds only the in-frame ones, with some missing. The table has around 2.1 million clones, 90% to 97% seen once. Comments on this clone: Its antigen is as yet unknown.

This TCR came from a man between 18 and 35 years old in good health. Sequenced: naive CD4+ T cells sorted from blood. Subset: CD45RA+ positively selected. The rearrangement links TRBV15 to TRBJ2-7; D tentatively fits TRBD1 or TRBD2 (6 bases each). The CDR3 spells CATSRDGGPSSYEQYF. CDR3 DNA sequence: TGTGCCACCAGCAGAGACGGGGGCCCGAGCTCCTACGAGCAGTACTTC.